This T cell receptor (beta chain) comes out of a study of cytomegalovirus exposure and HLA in healthy donors. Overall study results and limits: Under in vitro conditions, a few CMV-associated chains were confirmed as specific for CMV antigens. Usually a TCR sequence was rare, but some public TCRs were found in many donors.

Trimming took 5 bases from V and 3 from J; bases not matched to a gene: 6. This CDR3 has 15 residues. Germline V gene data show CDR1 as MDHEN and CDR2 as SYDVKM. Using immunoSEQ multiplex PCR, the repertoire was profiled, and TCRdb retains in-frame clones only, with some absent. The profile covers under 80,000 clones, with more than 70% appearing a single time and 0.95% to 1.5% taken by the ten largest. From the roughly 120-subject validation cohort, which was separate from the roughly 630-subject first cohort, the donors were drawn. Notes on this clone: Its antigen is unidentified.

The receptor's source is a woman younger than 30 in good health and CMV-seronegative. Material: PBMCs. The chain employs TRBV28 and TRBJ1-1, with 10 positions matching TRBD1. CDR3 nucleotide sequence: TGTGCCAGCAGTACCCCGGGACAGGGGTACACTGAAGCTTTCTTT. This gives the protein CASSTPGQGYTEAFF.